Following are 28 T cell receptor beta chains from one sample sequenced in a study of T cell repertoires in cytomegalovirus infection. TCRdb re-called the reads through MiXCR, storing one row per CDR3 protein. The top ten clones hold about 94% of a sample with tens of thousands of distinct CDR3 sequences, 35% to 45% of them seen once. Antigens for these TCRs are unknown. Sequences were derived from CD8+ T cells from cultured PBMCs, sampled from culture after CMV antigen stimulation. These receptors were taken from a human donor in good health (CMV status not recorded). Some clones in this sample may be carry-over from other donors' samples.

In this sample, this clonotype turned up a few times. CDR3 sequence (DNA): TGTGCCAGCAGCATAAATTGGGGGGGAAACACTGAAGCTTTCTTT. The encoded protein is CASSINWGGNTEAFF. This chain connects TRBV6-1 to TRBJ1-1, with D possibly TRBD1 on 5 matching bases. With 6 bases removed from V and 2 bases from J, the gap between germline ends came to 16 bases. Germline CDR1 and CDR2: MNHNS and SASEGT. This CDR3 has 15 residues.

This rearrangement joins TRBV7-3 to TRBJ2-5; 11 bases fit TRBD1. Germline V gene lookup returns CDR1 SGHTA and CDR2 FQGTGA. V lost 5 bases and J lost 4; bases outside the gene matches: 6. CDR3 size: 15 residues. The CDR3 DNA is TGTGCCAGCAGCCTCGGGACAGGGGGAGGAGAGACCCAGTACTTC. This sequence encodes CASSLGTGGGETQYF.

This clonotype was picked up many times. The chain joins TRBV28 to TRBJ1-5; D is perhaps TRBD1 (5 bases). Looked up from germline, CDR1 is MDHEN and CDR2 is SYDVKM. V shed 6 bases and J shed 3 bases, with 12 bases lying between them. The CDR3 sequence is 14 residues long. The CDR3 nucleotides read TGTGCCAGCAGGGTGGGGGTTCCCAATCAGCCCCAGCATTTT. Amino acids: CASRVGVPNQPQHF.

For this clonotype: The junction does not match germline at one end; this may be a read error. J is TRBJ2-3 and V is TRBV6-2 or TRBV6-3; the match to TRBD2 covers 12 bases. The germline V gene encodes CDR1 MNHEY and CDR2 SVGEGT. There are 17 residues in the CDR3. CDR3 amino acids: CAGSYEPSGRATDTQYF. The DNA for the CDR3 is TGTGCCGGCAGTTACGAGCCTAGCGGGAGGGCCACAGATACGCAGTATTTT.

As regards this clonotype: The junction and the germline gene differ at one end; a read error may be behind it. The rearrangement uses TRBV27 and TRBJ2-7, with D possibly matching TRBD2 (6 bases). The CDR3 contains 15 residues. Germline loops: CDR1 MNHEY, CDR2 SMNVEV (reference sequence). The CDR3 sequence is CVSSPLDGSSYEQYF. DNA of the CDR3: TGTGTCAGCAGTCCATTGGACGGGAGCTCCTACGAGCAGTACTTC.

This clonotype appeared a few times. The rearrangement uses TRBV7-9 and TRBJ1-1, with D unclear. The CDR3 spans 12 residues. Trimming removed 1 base from V and 11 bases from J, with 11 bases in between. The V gene's germline CDR1 is SEHNR and CDR2 FQNEAQ (reference sequence). CDR3 nucleotides: TGTGCCAGCAGCTTAGATGCCTTATTGGCTTTCTTT. Its translation is CASSLDALLAFF. Using reference TRBV7-9 and TRBJ1-1 for the parts outside the CDR3, the full variable domain is DTGVSQNPRHKITKRGQNVTFRCDPISEHNRLYWYRQTLGQGPEFLTYFQNEAQLEKSRLLSDRFSAERPKGSFSTLEIQRTEQGDSAMYLCASSLDALLAFFGQGTRLTVV.

V is TRBV6-8 and J is TRBJ2-7, with 10 bases aligning to TRBD2. The CDR3 is 17 amino acids. Germline V lookup: CDR1 MNHGY, CDR2 SAAAGT. V shed 0 bases and J 6 bases; nucleotides not matched to a gene: 11. CDR3 in DNA: TGTGCCAGCAGTTACTCCTCGCCCAGCGGGAGGGCCGGCGAGCAGTACTTC. It encodes CASSYSSPSGRAGEQYF.

CDR3 in amino acids: CASSFRDPKRETQYF. The CDR3 DNA reads as TGTGCCAGCAGTTTCCGGGACCCTAAGAGGGAGACCCAGTACTTC. This chain joins TRBV27 and TRBJ2-5; the D gene could be TRBD1 or TRBD2 (5 bases each). With 3 bases removed from V and 5 bases from J, the gap between germline ends came to 16 bases. Germline V gene sequence: CDR1 MNHEY, CDR2 SMNVEV (reference sequence). This CDR3 is 15 amino acids long.

The chain combines TRBV5-1 with TRBJ2-7; D gene unclear. CDR3 length: 11 amino acids. Trimming pared 4 bases from V and 1 base from J, leaving 3 bases between. Germline CDR1 and CDR2: SGHRS and YFSETQ. CDR3 nucleotide sequence: TGCGCCAGCAGCACATCCTACGAGCAGTACTTC. It specifies CASSTSYEQYF.

The chain is built from TRBV7-8 and TRBJ2-3, with 8 positions matching TRBD2. The CDR3 contains 16 residues. Germline-derived CDR1 and CDR2 are SGHVS and FQNEAQ. Losses at the gene ends were 0 bases for V and 4 bases for J; bases not matched to a gene: 6. CDR3 in DNA: TGTGCCAGCAGCTTAGCCCCAGCGGGAGTAGCAGATACGCAGTATTTT. It encodes CASSLAPAGVADTQYF.

This CDR3 is CASSSTGSGYGYTF. In DNA form, the CDR3 reads TGTGCCAGCAGTTCGACAGGTTCGGGCTATGGCTACACCTTC. V gene TRBV2 combines with J gene TRBJ1-2, with D perhaps matching TRBD1 (6 bases). With 5 bases removed from V and 4 bases from J, the gap between germline ends came to 14 bases. Germline CDR1 reads SNHLY; CDR2 reads FYNNEI. This CDR3 has 14 amino acids.

This clonotype was seen more than once but under ten times. The chain links TRBV7-2 to TRBJ2-2, with 7 bases fitting TRBD2. The CDR3 sequence is 14 residues long. Germline V gives CDR1 SGHTA, CDR2 FQGNSA. The ends lost 6 bases at V and 7 bases at J; junction bases unmatched: 8. DNA of the CDR3: TGTGCCAGCAGGGGCGGGGGACTTGGCGGGGAGCTGTTTTTT. Translating gives CASRGGGLGGELFF.

This clonotype was recorded a few times. The chain uses TRBV7-2 and TRBJ2-5, with a possible D match to TRBD2 (5 bases). The CDR3 has 12 amino acids. CDR1 and CDR2 from the germline V gene are SGHTA and FQGNSA. V was clipped by 6 bases and J by 7 bases, with 12 bases between them. The CDR3 DNA reads as TGTGCCAGCAGTCTGTCCGCGGGGACCCAGTACTTC. It specifies CASSLSAGTQYF.

This clonotype has only one observation. The chain combines TRBV27 with TRBJ1-1; no definite D call. Germline V gene sequence: CDR1 MNHEY, CDR2 SMNVEV (reference sequence). The length of the CDR3 is 13 residues. V was clipped by 0 bases and J by 4 bases, with 6 bases between them. The CDR3 DNA reads as TGTGCCAGCAGTTTATCAGGGATCACTGAAGCTTTCTTT. Encoded protein: CASSLSGITEAFF.

The gene calls are TRBV11-2 and TRBJ1-1, with 7 bases lining up with TRBD1. Per the germline V gene, CDR1 is SGHAT and CDR2 is FQNNGV. The CDR3 length is 15 residues. The junction had 9 bases not matched to a gene; V was cut back by 5 bases and J by 3 bases. The CDR3 DNA follows: TGTGCCAGCAGCCCCCGACAGGGTCGGGACACTGAAGCTTTCTTT. Translating it yields CASSPRQGRDTEAFF.

The rearrangement joins TRBV10-2 to TRBJ1-1; D ambiguous. Germline values: CDR1 WSHSY, CDR2 SAAADI. Trimming took off 3 bases at V and 6 bases at J, with 11 bases between the two ends. The CDR3 has 13 residues. The CDR3, as DNA: TGCGCCAGCAGTGAAGGACTTGGGCCTGAAGCTTTCTTT. Translated: CASSEGLGPEAFF.

V and J are TRBV7-8 and TRBJ2-1; 10 bases align to TRBD2. Losses at the gene ends were 0 bases for V and 0 bases for J; bases not matched to a gene: 8. Germline lookup yields CDR1 SGHVS and CDR2 FQNEAQ. The CDR3 spans 19 residues. The CDR3 DNA is TGTGCCAGCAGCTTAGCGAGTAGCGGGGGGTTCAGCTCCTACAATGAGCAGTTCTTC. Translation gives CASSLASSGGFSSYNEQFF.

The chain employs TRBV25-1 and TRBJ2-2; weak D call: TRBD1 (5 bases). The CDR3 runs 13 residues. The germline gives CDR1 MGHDK, CDR2 SYGVNS. Deletions cut 6 bases from V and 0 bases from J, with 5 bases between. Here the CDR3 reads CASRDTNTGELFF. CDR3 sequence (DNA): TGTGCCAGCAGGGACACGAACACCGGGGAGCTGTTTTTT. Looking up the rest from reference TRBV25-1 and TRBJ2-2 gives the full variable domain: EADIYQTPRYLVIGTGKKITLECSQTMGHDKMYWYQQDPGMELHLIHYSYGVNSTEKGDLSSESTVSRIRTEHFPLTLESARPSHTSQYLCASRDTNTGELFFGEGSRLTVL.

The chain recombines TRBV19 with TRBJ1-6, with 9 bases that match TRBD1. CDR3 length: 14 amino acids. Germline values: CDR1 LNHDA, CDR2 SQIVND (reference sequence). The V gene end was trimmed by 5 bases and the J gene end by 10 bases; junction bases not matched to a gene: 6. The CDR3 coding sequence is TGTGCCAGTAGTGGCAGGACAGGGGAATCACCCCTCCACTTT. Amino acid sequence: CASSGRTGESPLHF. Full variable domain (outside the CDR3, taken from reference TRBV19 and TRBJ1-6): DGGITQSPKYLFRKEGQNVTLSCEQNLNHDAMYWYRQDPGQGLRLIYYSQIVNDFQKGDIAEGYSVSREKKESFPLTVTSAQKNPTAFYLCASSGRTGESPLHFGNGTRLTVT.

This chain uses TRBV7-2 with TRBJ2-1, with 9 bases identical to TRBD1. Germline CDR1 is SGHTA and CDR2 is FQGNSA. V was pared by 6 bases and J by 7 bases, with 7 bases of the junction left unmatched. There are 14 residues in the CDR3. The CDR3, as DNA: TGTGCCAGCAGTTCCGGGACAGGGCTAAATGAGCAGTTCTTC. Translating it yields CASSSGTGLNEQFF.

At least ten counts were recorded for this clonotype. This chain joins TRBV7-6 and TRBJ2-7; D uncertain. The CDR3 totals 11 residues. From germline, CDR1 is SGHVS and CDR2 FNYEAQ. V was cut by 4 bases and J by 7 bases, with 8 bases left in between. In DNA form, the CDR3 reads TGTGCCAGCAGCTCCGACCTAGAGCAGTACTTC. This translates into CASSSDLEQYF. Filled out from reference TRBV7-6 and TRBJ2-7, the complete variable domain reads GAGVSQSPRYKVTKRGQDVALRCDPISGHVSLYWYRQALGQGPEFLTYFNYEAQQDKSGLPNDRFSAERPEGSISTLTIQRTEQRDSAMYRCASSSDLEQYFGPGTRLTVT.

This clonotype was seen a few times. This chain connects TRBV6-2 or TRBV6-3 to TRBJ2-7; 7 bases agree with TRBD2. V shed 7 bases, J shed 4 bases, and the junction held 4 bases outside the gene matches. The germline V gene encodes CDR1 MNHEY and CDR2 SVGEGT. This CDR3 has 12 amino acids. CDR3 coding DNA: TGTGCCAGCACCAGCGGGAAGTACGAGCAGTACTTC. Its protein product is CASTSGKYEQYF.

This sequence joins TRBV29-1 and TRBJ2-7, with 9 bases aligning to TRBD1. Looked up from germline, CDR1 is SQVTM and CDR2 is ANQGSEA. With V trimmed by 3 bases and J by 4 bases, 7 bases remained unmatched. The CDR3 sequence is 14 residues long. This CDR3 reads CSVDETGGGYEQYF. The CDR3 bases are TGCAGCGTTGACGAAACAGGGGGCGGTTACGAGCAGTACTTC.

J is TRBJ2-3 and V is TRBV6-6; TRBD2 aligns across 8 bases. The CDR3 consists of 16 residues. The trim removed 5 bases at V and 6 bases at J, leaving 13 bases unmatched. CDR1 MNHNY and CDR2 SVGAGI come from the germline V gene (reference sequence). The CDR3, as DNA: TGTGCCAGCAGTGACGTTAGACTAGCGAGTAGGGATACGCAGTATTTT. Protein product: CASSDVRLASRDTQYF.

V usage is TRBV4-2 and J usage is TRBJ2-1, with 11 bases fitting TRBD2. CDR3 length equals 16 residues. Trimming at V came to 3 bases and at J to 5 bases, leaving 6 bases not matched to a gene. The germline V gene encodes CDR1 LGHNA and CDR2 YNFKEQ. This chain's CDR3 is CASSQPLAGVHNEQFF. The CDR3 DNA reads as TGTGCCAGCAGCCAGCCACTAGCGGGGGTCCACAATGAGCAGTTCTTC.

The chain uses TRBV7-9 and TRBJ2-1, with TRBD2 identical over 7 bases. Germline CDR1 is SEHNR and CDR2 is FQNEAQ (reference sequence). The V segment lost 2 bases and the J segment 9 bases; nucleotides outside the gene matches: 7. This CDR3 spans 14 amino acids. In DNA, the CDR3 is TGTGCCAGCAGCTTAACTCCGACTAGCAGTGAGCAGTTCTTC. Translation gives CASSLTPTSSEQFF.

This chain connects TRBV12-3 or TRBV12-4 to TRBJ1-1; D uncertain. The length of the CDR3 is 11 residues. V lost 4 bases, J lost 1 base, and 1 base lay in between. The CDR3 DNA reads TGTGCCAGCAGTTCGAACACTGAAGCTTTCTTT. Its protein is CASSSNTEAFF.

The rearrangement links TRBV19 to TRBJ1-1; D gene unclear. The germline V gene has CDR1 LNHDA and CDR2 SQIVND (reference sequence). The CDR3 totals 16 residues. Trimming stripped 0 bases from V and 0 bases from J, with 11 bases between. Written as DNA, the CDR3 is TGTGCCAGTAGTATAGATCAAACAATGATGAACACTGAAGCTTTCTTT. Encoded protein: CASSIDQTMMNTEAFF.